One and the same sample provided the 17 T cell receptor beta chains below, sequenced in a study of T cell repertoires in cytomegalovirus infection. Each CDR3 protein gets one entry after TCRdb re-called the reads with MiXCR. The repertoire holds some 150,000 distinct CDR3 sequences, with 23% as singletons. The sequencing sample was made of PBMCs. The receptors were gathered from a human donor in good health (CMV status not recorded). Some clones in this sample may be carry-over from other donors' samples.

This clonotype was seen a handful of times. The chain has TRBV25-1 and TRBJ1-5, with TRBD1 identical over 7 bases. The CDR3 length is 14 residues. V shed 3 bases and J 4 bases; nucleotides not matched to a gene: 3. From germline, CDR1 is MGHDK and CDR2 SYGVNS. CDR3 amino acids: CASSDTGENQPQHF. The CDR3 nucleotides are TGTGCCAGCAGTGACACAGGGGAGAATCAGCCCCAGCATTTT.

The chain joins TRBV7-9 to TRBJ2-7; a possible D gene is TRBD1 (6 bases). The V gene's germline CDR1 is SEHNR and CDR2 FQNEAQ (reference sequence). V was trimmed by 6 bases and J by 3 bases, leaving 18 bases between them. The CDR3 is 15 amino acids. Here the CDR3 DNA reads TGTGCCAGCAGTTCGTCCGACAGGACCCTCTACGAGCAGTACTTC. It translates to CASSSSDRTLYEQYF.

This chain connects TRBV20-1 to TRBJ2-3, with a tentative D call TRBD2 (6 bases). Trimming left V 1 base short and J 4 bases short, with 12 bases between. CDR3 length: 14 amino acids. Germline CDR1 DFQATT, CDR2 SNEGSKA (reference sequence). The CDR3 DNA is TGCAGTGCTAGAGGGGCGGGAAGCCCAGATACGCAGTATTTT. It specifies CSARGAGSPDTQYF.

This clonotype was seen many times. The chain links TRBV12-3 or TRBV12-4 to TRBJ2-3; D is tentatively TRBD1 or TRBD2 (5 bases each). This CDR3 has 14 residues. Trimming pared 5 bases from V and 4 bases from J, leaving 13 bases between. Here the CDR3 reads CASSGTGTADTQYF. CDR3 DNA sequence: TGTGCCAGCAGTGGGACGGGAACAGCAGATACGCAGTATTTT.

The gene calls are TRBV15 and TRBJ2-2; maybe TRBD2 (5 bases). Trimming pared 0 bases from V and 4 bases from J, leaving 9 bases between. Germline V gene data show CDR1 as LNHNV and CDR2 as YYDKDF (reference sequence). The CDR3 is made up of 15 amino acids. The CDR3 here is CATSRDPDFTGELFF. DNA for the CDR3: TGTGCCACCAGCAGAGATCCGGACTTCACCGGGGAGCTGTTTTTT.

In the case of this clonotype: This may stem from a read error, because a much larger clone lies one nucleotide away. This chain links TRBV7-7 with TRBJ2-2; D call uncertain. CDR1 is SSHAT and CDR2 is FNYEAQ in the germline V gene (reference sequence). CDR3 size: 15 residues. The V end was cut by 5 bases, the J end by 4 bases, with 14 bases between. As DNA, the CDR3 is TGTGCCAGCAGCCCTCGAAAGGGATCCACCGGGGAGCTGTTTTTT. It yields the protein CASSPRKGSTGELFF.

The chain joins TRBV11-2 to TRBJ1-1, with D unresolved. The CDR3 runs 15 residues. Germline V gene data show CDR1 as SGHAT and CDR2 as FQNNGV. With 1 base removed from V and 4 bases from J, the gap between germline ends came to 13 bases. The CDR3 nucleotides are TGTGCCAGCAGCTTAGCTGGAGGTGCGGGCACTGAAGCTTTCTTT. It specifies CASSLAGGAGTEAFF.

The DNA for the CDR3 is TGTGCCAGCAGCCGTAGTTACAGGGAACAAACCTACAATGAGCAGTTCTTC. Its protein is CASSRSYREQTYNEQFF. V is TRBV6-2 or TRBV6-3 and J is TRBJ2-1; D might be TRBD1 (6 bases). The ends were cut back, 6 bases at V and 2 bases at J, with 20 bases in the middle. The germline V gene encodes CDR1 MNHEY and CDR2 SVGEGT. The CDR3 totals 17 residues.

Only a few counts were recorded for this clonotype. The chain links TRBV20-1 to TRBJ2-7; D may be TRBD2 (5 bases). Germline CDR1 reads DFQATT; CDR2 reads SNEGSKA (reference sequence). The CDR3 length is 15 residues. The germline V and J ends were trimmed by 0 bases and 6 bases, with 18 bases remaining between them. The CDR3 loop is CSAREKWRALFEQYF. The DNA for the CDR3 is TGCAGTGCTAGAGAGAAATGGCGGGCTCTCTTCGAGCAGTACTTC.

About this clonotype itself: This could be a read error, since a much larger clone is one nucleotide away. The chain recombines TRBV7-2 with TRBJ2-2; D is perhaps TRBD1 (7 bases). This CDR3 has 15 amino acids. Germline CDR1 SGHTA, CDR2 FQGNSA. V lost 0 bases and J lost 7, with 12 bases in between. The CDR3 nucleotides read TGTGCCAGCAGCTTAGCTGGCGGGGACAGCGGGGAGCTGTTTTTT. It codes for CASSLAGGDSGELFF.

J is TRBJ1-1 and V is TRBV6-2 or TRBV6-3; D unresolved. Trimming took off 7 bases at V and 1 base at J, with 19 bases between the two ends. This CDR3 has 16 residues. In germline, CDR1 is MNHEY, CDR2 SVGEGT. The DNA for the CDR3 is TGTGCCAGCACCTATTTGGGAGGGCCTGGGAACACTGAAGCTTTCTTT. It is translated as CASTYLGGPGNTEAFF.

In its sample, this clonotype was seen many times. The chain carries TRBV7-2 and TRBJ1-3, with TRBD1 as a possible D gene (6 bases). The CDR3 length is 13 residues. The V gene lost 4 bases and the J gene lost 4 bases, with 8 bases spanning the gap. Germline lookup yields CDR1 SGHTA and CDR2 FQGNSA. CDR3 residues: CASSYGQGNTIYF. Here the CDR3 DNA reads TGTGCCAGCAGCTACGGACAGGGAAACACCATATATTTT.

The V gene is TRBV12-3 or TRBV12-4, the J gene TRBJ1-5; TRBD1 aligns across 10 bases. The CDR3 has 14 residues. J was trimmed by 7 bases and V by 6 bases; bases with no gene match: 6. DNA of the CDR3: TGTGCCAGCAGACGGGGACAGGGGAACCAGCCCCAGCATTTT. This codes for CASRRGQGNQPQHF.

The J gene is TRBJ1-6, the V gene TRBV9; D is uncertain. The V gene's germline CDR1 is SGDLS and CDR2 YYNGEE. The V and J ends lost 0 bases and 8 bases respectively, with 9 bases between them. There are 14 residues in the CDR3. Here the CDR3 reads CASSVAAADSPLHF. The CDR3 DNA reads TGTGCCAGCAGCGTAGCGGCAGCGGATTCACCCCTCCACTTT.

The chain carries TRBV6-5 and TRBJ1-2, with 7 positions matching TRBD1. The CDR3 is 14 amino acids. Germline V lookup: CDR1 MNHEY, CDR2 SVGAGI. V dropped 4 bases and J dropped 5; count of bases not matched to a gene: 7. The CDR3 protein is CASSSRGDLYGYTF. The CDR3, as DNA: TGTGCCAGCAGTTCCAGGGGGGACTTGTATGGCTACACCTTC.

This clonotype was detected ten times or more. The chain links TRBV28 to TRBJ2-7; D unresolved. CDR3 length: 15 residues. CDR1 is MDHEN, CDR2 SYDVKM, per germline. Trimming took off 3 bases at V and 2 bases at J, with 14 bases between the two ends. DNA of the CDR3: TGTGCCAGCAGTTTGATTTCCAGGCCCCCCTACGAGCAGTACTTC. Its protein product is CASSLISRPPYEQYF.

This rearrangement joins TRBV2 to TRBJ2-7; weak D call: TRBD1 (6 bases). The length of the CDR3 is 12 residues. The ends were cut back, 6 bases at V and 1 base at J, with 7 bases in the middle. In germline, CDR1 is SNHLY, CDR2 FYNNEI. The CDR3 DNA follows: TGTGCCAGCAGACAGGGATCCTACGAGCAGTACTTC. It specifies CASRQGSYEQYF.